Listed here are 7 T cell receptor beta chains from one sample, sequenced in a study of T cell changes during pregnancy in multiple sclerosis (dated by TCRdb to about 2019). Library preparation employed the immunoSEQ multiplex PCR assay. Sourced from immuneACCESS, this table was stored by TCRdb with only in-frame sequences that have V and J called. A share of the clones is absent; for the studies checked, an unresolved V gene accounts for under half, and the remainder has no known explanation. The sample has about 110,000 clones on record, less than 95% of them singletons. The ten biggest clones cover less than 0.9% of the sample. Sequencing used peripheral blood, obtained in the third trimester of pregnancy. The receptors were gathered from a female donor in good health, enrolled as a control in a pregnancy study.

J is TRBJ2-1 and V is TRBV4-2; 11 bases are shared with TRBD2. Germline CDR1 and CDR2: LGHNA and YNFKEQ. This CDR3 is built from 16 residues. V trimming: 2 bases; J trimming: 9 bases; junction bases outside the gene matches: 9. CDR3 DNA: TGTGCCAGCAGCCAACAACTAGCGGGGGATTTTAGTGAGCAGTTCTTC. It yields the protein CASSQQLAGDFSEQFF.

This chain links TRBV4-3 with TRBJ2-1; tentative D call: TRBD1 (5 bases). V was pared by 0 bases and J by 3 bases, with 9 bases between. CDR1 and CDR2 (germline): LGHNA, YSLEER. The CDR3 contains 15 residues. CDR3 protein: CASSQDQGGYNEQFF. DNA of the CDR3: TGCGCCAGCAGCCAAGATCAGGGCGGCTACAATGAGCAGTTCTTC.

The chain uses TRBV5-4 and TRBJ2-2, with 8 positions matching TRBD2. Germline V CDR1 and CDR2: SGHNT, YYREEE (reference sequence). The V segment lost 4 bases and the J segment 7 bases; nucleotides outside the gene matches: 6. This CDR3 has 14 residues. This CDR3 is CASSEGLVVGELFF. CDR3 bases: TGTGCCAGCAGCGAGGGACTAGTGGTCGGGGAGCTGTTTTTT.

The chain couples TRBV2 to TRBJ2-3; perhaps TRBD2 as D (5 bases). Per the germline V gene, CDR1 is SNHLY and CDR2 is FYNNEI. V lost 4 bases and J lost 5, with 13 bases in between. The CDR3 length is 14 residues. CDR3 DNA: TGTGCCAGCAGTGCTCCCGACTACCAAGATACGCAGTATTTT. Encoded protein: CASSAPDYQDTQYF.

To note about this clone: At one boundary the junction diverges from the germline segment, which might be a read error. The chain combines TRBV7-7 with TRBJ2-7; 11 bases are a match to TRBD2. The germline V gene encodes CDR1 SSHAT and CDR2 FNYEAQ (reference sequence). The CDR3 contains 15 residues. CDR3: CASRPTSGVSYEQYF. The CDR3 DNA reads TGTGCTAGCAGGCCGACTAGCGGGGTCTCCTACGAGCAGTACTTC.

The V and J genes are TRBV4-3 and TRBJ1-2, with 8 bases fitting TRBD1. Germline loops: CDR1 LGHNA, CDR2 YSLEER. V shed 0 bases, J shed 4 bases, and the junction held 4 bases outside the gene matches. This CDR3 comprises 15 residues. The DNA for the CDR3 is TGCGCCAGCAGCCAAGATCTTACAGGGGGCTATGGCTACACCTTC. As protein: CASSQDLTGGYGYTF.

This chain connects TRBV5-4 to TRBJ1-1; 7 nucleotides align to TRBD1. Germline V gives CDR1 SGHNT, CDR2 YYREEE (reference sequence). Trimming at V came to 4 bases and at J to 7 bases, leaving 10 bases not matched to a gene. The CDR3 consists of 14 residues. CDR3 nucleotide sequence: TGTGCCAGCAGCGCGGTGGCAGGGGGAATTGAAGCTTTCTTT. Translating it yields CASSAVAGGIEAFF. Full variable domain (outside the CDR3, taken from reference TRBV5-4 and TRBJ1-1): ETGVTQSPTHLIKTRGQQVTLRCSSQSGHNTVSWYQQALGQGPQFIFQYYREEENGRGNFPPRFSGLQFPNYSSELNVNALELDDSALYLCASSAVAGGIEAFFGQGTRLTVV.